This record covers a single T cell receptor beta chain. Its antigen is unknown. Repertoires were generated with immunoSEQ multiplex PCR, while TCRdb's copy carries only in-frame clones and drops some. The table lists approximately 74,000 clones, around four fifths of them singletons. This entry comes from a study of OX40 agonist ivuxolimab in advanced cancers. Findings and limits, study-wide: Expanded clones tended on average to be more numerous among CD8+ T cells than CD4+.

The V segment lost 6 bases and the J segment 5 bases; nucleotides outside the gene matches: 7. Germline loops: CDR1 MNHEY, CDR2 SMNVEV (reference sequence). This CDR3 is 14 amino acids long. The sequencing here drew on CD4+ or CD8+ T cells sorted from blood, taken in a trial of the OX40 agonist ivuxolimab. The J gene is TRBJ2-1, the V gene TRBV27, with 7 nucleotides matching TRBD2. This sequence was found in an adult with an advanced solid tumor such as melanoma, head and neck, liver or kidney cancer. CDR3 DNA: TGTGCCAGCAGCCCAGAGCGGGGCAACAATGAGCAGTTCTTC. This translates into CASSPERGNNEQFF.